This TCR beta chain stems from a study of shared clonotypes between healthy human individuals. General study findings and limits: Measured sharing among donors was expected to vary with sequencing depth.

V was shortened by 0 bases and J by 10 bases, with 19 bases between the two germline ends. The CDR3 loop spans 15 amino acids. From germline, CDR1 is SGHRS and CDR2 YFSETQ. Comment on this clone: Its matching antigen is unknown.

Generated by immunoSEQ multiplex PCR, the TCRdb table keeps only in-frame clones and is missing some. The data hold 2 million to 2.5 million clones, with over 90% observed a single time. Sequenced material: naive CD4+ T cells from PBMCs. Subset in this sample: CD45RA+ positively selected. This clonotype was obtained from a young man in good health. Some clones in this sample may be carry-over from other donors' samples. The J gene is TRBJ2-5, the V gene TRBV5-1, with TRBD2 as a possible D gene (6 bases). The CDR3 spells CASSLGGSLTGGQYF. The DNA of the CDR3 is TGCGCCAGCAGCTTGGGTGGCAGCCTAACCGGGGGCCAGTACTTC.